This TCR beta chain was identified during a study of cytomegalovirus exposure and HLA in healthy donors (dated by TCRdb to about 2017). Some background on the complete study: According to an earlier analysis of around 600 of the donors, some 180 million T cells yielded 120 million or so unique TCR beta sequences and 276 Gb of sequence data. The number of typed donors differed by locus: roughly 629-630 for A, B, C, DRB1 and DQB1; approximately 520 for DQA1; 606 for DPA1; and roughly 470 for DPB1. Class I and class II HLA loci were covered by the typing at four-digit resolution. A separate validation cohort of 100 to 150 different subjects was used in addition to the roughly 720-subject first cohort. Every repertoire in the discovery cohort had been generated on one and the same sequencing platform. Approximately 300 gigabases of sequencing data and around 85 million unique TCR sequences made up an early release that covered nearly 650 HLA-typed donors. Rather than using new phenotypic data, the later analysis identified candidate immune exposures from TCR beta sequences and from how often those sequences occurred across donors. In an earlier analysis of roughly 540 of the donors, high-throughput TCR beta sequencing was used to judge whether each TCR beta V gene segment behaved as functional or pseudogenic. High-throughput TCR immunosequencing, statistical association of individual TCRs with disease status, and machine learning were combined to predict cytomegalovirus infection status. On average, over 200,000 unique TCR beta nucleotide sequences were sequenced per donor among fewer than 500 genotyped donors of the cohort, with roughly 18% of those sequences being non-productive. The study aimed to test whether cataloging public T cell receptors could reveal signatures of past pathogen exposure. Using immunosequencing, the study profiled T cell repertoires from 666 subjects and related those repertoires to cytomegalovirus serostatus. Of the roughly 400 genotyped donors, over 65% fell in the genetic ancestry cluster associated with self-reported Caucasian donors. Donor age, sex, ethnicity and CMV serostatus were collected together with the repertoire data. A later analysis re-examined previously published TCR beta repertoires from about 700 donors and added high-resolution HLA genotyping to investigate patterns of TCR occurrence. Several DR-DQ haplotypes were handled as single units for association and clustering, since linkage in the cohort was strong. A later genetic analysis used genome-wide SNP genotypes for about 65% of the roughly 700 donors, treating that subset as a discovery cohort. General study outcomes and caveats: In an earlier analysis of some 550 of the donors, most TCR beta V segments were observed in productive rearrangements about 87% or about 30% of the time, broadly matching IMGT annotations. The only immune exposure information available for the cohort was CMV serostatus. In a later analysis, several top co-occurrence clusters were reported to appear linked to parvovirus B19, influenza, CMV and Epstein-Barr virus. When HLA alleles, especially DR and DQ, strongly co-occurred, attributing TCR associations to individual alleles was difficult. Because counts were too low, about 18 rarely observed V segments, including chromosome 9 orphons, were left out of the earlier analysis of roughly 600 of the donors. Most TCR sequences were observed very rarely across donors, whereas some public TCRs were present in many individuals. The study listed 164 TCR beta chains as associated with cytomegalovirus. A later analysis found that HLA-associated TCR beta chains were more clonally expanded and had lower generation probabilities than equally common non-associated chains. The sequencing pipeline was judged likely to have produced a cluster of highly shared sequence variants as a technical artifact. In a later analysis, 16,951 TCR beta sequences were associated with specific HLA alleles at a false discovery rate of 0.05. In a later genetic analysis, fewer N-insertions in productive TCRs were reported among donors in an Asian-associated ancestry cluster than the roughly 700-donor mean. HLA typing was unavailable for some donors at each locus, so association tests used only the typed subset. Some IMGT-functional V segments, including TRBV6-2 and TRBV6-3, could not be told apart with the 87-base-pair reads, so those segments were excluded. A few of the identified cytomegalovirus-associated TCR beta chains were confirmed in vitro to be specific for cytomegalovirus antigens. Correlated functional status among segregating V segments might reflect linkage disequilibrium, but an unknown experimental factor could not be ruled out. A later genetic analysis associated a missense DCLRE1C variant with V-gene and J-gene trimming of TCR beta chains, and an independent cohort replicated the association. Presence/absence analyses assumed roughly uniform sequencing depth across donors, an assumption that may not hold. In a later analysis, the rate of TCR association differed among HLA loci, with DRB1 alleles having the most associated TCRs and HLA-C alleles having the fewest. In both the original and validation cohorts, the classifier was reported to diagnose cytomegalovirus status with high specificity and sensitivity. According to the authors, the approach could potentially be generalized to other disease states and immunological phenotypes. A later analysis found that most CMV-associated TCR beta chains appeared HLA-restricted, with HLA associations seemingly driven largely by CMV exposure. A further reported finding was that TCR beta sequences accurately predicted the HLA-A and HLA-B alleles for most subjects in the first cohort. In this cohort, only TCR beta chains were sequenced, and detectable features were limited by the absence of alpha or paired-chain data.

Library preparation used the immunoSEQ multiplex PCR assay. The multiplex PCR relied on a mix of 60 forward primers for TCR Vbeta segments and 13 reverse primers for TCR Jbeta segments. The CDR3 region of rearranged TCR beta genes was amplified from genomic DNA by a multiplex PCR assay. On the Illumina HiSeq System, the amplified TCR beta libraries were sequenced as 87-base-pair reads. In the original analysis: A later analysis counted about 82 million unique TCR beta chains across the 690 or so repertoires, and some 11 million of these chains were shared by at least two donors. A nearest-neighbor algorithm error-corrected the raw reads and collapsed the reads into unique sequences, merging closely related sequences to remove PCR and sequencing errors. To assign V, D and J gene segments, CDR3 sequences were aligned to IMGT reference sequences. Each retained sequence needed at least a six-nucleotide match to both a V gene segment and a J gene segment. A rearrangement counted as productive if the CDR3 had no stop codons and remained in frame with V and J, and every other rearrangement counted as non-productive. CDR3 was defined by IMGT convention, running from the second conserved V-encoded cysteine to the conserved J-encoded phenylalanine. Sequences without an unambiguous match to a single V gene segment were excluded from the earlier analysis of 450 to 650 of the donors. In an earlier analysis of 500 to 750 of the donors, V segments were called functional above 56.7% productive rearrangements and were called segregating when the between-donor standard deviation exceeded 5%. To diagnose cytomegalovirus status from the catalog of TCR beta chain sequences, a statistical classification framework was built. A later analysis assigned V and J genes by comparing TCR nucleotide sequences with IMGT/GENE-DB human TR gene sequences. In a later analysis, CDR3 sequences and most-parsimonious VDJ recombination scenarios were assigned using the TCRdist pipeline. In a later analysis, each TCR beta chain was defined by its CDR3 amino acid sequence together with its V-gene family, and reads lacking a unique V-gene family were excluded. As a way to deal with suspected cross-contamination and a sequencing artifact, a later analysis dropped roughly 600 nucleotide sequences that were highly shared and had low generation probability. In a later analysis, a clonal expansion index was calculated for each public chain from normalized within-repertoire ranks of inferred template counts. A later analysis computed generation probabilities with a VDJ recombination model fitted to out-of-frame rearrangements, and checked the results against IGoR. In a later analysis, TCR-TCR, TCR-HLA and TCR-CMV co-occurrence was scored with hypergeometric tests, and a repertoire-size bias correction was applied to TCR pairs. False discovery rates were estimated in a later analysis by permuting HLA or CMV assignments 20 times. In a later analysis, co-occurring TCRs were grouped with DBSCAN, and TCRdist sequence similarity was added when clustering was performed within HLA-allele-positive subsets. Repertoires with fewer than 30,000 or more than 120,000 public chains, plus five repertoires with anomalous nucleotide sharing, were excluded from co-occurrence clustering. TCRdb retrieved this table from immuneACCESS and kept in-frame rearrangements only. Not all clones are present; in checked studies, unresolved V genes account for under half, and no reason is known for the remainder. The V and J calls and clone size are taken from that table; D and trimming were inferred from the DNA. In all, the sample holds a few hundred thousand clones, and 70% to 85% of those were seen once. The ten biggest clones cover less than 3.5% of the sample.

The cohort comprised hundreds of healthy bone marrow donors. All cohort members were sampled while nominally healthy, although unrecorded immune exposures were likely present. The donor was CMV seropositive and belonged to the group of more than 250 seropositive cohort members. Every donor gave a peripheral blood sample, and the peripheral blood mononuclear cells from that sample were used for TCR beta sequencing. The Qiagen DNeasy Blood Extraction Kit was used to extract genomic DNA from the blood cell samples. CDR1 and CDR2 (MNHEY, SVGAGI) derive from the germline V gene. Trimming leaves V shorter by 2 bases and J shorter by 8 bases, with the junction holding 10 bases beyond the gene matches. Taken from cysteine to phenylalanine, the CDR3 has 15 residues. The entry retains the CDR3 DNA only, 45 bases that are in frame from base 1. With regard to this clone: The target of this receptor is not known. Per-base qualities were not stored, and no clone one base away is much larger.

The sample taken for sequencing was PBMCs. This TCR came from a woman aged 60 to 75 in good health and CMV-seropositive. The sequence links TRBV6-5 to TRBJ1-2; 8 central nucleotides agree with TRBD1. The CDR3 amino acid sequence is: CASSYTFWGQVGYTF. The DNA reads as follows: TGTGCCAGCAGTTACACGTTTTGGGGACAGGTCGGCTACACCTTC.